Listed below are T cell receptor beta chains from one sample, sequenced in a study of PD-1 blockade in mismatch repair-deficient tumors. Produced via immunoSEQ multiplex PCR; TCRdb's table is partial and in-frame only. The sample shows approximately 120,000 clones, 85% to 90% of them seen only once. The input for sequencing was peripheral blood, taken 44 weeks after starting pembrolizumab. All receptors come from an adult with mismatch repair-deficient cancer. The CDR3 runs from the conserved cysteine through the conserved F or W. A D gene is named only where the DNA matches it firmly.

CDR3 DNA: TGTGCCAGCAGCTCCCCGGGCAGGGGGCTCTACAATGAGCAGTTCTTC
CDR3 protein: CASSSPGRGLYNEQFF
J gene: TRBJ2-1
V gene: TRBV5-5
CDR3 length: 16
D gene: TRBD1

CDR3 DNA: TGTGCCAGCTCAAGAAATCCGGGGGAGACCCAGTACTTC
CDR3 protein: CASSRNPGETQYF
J gene: TRBJ2-5
V gene: TRBV18
CDR3 length: 13
D gene: -

CDR3 DNA: TGTGCCAGCACGGCTAGCGGGAGCTACGAGCAGTACTTC
CDR3 protein: CASTASGSYEQYF
J gene: TRBJ2-7
V gene: TRBV6-6
CDR3 length: 13
D gene: TRBD2

CDR3 DNA: TGTGCTAGCAGCTTAGTGGTGCAGGGACCACGCGGCTACACCTTC
CDR3 protein: CASSLVVQGPRGYTF
J gene: TRBJ1-2
V gene: TRBV7-7
CDR3 length: 15
D gene: -

CDR3 DNA: TGCGCCAGCAGCCGAATAGCGGGAGAATCCTACGAGCAGTACTTC
CDR3 protein: CASSRIAGESYEQYF
J gene: TRBJ2-7
V gene: TRBV5-1
CDR3 length: 15
D gene: TRBD2

CDR3 DNA: TGTGCCAGCAGCTTGTCCGAGACCCATGGCTACACCTTC
CDR3 protein: CASSLSETHGYTF
J gene: TRBJ1-2
V gene: TRBV11-3
CDR3 length: 13
D gene: -

CDR3 DNA: TGCGCCAGCAGCCAAGTTAACAGGGGCGACGAGCAGTACTTC
CDR3 protein: CASSQVNRGDEQYF
J gene: TRBJ2-7
V gene: TRBV4-3
CDR3 length: 14
D gene: TRBD1

CDR3 DNA: TGCAGCGCCCCCTCGGCGGGAGGCTACAATGAGCAGTTCTTC
CDR3 protein: CSAPSAGGYNEQFF
J gene: TRBJ2-1
V gene: TRBV29-1
CDR3 length: 14
D gene: TRBD2

CDR3 DNA: TGTGCCACCAGCAGAGATCGGGGGGAGGGCCCGAATGAGCAGTTCTTC
CDR3 protein: CATSRDRGEGPNEQFF
J gene: TRBJ2-1
V gene: TRBV15
CDR3 length: 16
D gene: TRBD2

CDR3 DNA: TGTGCCTGGAGGGGTGGGGGGGACGAGCAGTACTTC
CDR3 protein: CAWRGGGDEQYF
J gene: TRBJ2-7
V gene: TRBV30
CDR3 length: 12
D gene: TRBD2